A selection of T cell receptor beta chains follows, all from one sample in a study of cytomegalovirus exposure and HLA in healthy donors. Libraries were prepared by immunoSEQ multiplex PCR; TCRdb keeps only in-frame clonotypes and omits some of them. The sample shows about 150,000 clones, around 83% of them seen only once. The sample taken for sequencing was PBMCs. The receptors originated from a woman aged 18-29 years in good health and CMV-seronegative. Both conserved end residues are part of each CDR3. The D gene is left open where the match is weak. Rows may omit the clone size; those that give it use once, few, many or a size class.

size: -
D: TRBD1
V: TRBV19
J: TRBJ1-5
DNA: TGTGCCAGTAGTATAGATCTGGCAGGGGGTCGGAATCAGCCCCAGCATTTT
CDR3: CASSIDLAGGRNQPQHF

size: -
D: -
V: TRBV2
J: TRBJ2-7
DNA: TGTGCCAGCAGTGATCAGGGGGGAGGCTACGAGCAGTACTTC
CDR3: CASSDQGGGYEQYF

size: -
D: -
V: TRBV11-2
J: TRBJ1-4
DNA: TGTGCCAGCAGCTTAATCTCCAGCGGGGAAAAACTGTTTTTT
CDR3: CASSLISSGEKLFF

size: few
D: -
V: TRBV30
J: TRBJ1-2
DNA: TGTGCCTGGAAGGGAGAGTGGCCCTATGGCTACACCTTC
CDR3: CAWKGEWPYGYTF

size: -
D: TRBD1
V: TRBV5-1
J: TRBJ1-6
DNA: TGCGCCAGCAGATGGGGACAGGGAAGTTCACCCCTCCACTTT
CDR3: CASRWGQGSSPLHF

size: -
D: TRBD1
V: TRBV28
J: TRBJ1-1
DNA: TGTGCCAGCAGTTTTCTGACATCGACAGGGGGAAACACTGAAGCTTTCTTT
CDR3: CASSFLTSTGGNTEAFF

size: -
D: -
V: TRBV2
J: TRBJ2-3
DNA: TGTGCCAGCAGGGGCCTAGGACAGACCCGGGATACGCAGTATTTT
CDR3: CASRGLGQTRDTQYF

size: -
D: -
V: TRBV30
J: TRBJ1-6
DNA: TGTGCCTGGAAGGGGGGGGCGAGATCACCCCTCCACTTT
CDR3: CAWKGGARSPLHF

size: -
D: TRBD1
V: TRBV10-3
J: TRBJ1-5
DNA: TGTGCCATCAGGGGACAGGGGCCTCAGCCCCAGCATTTT
CDR3: CAIRGQGPQPQHF

size: -
D: -
V: TRBV12-5
J: TRBJ1-5
DNA: TGTGCTAGTGGTTTGGACAGGGGCAATCAGCCCCAGCATTTT
CDR3: CASGLDRGNQPQHF

size: -
D: TRBD2
V: TRBV18
J: TRBJ2-2
DNA: TGTGCCAGCCGACTACACGCGGCGGGGGATCTAATTTCCGGGGAGCTGTTTTTT
CDR3: CASRLHAAGDLISGELFF

size: -
D: -
V: TRBV28
J: TRBJ2-7
DNA: TGTGCCAGCAGCCTCAAGCTGAGGTCCTACGAGCAGTACTTC
CDR3: CASSLKLRSYEQYF

size: -
D: TRBD2
V: TRBV5-6
J: TRBJ2-1
DNA: TGTGCCAGCATCCGTAGGACTAGCGGTTACAATGAGCAGTTCTTC
CDR3: CASIRRTSGYNEQFF

size: -
D: -
V: TRBV7-2
J: TRBJ1-2
DNA: TGTGCCAGCAGCTCCGGATTTCGGACACCTCTCGATGGCTACACCTTC
CDR3: CASSSGFRTPLDGYTF

size: -
D: -
V: TRBV27
J: TRBJ1-2
DNA: TGTGCCAGCAGTTTTGGGCCTATGGGCCCCTATGGCTACACCTTC
CDR3: CASSFGPMGPYGYTF

size: -
D: TRBD2
V: TRBV9
J: TRBJ2-7
DNA: TGTGCCAGCAGCGTAGGCGGGAGGCCCTCCGAGCAGTACTTC
CDR3: CASSVGGRPSEQYF

size: -
D: TRBD2
V: TRBV9
J: TRBJ2-2
DNA: TGTGCCAGCAGCGTAGCTTGGGGACTAGCGGGGGGGACTGACAACACCGGGGAGCTGTTTTTT
CDR3: CASSVAWGLAGGTDNTGELFF

size: -
D: -
V: TRBV29-1
J: TRBJ1-4
DNA: TGCAGCGTACCTGGCGGGACGATTGGTGAAAAACTGTTTTTT
CDR3: CSVPGGTIGEKLFF

size: -
D: TRBD1
V: TRBV6-4
J: TRBJ1-2
DNA: TGTGCCAGCAGGGACCCCAGACAGGGGTACTATGGCTACACCTTC
CDR3: CASRDPRQGYYGYTF

size: -
D: -
V: TRBV5-6
J: TRBJ1-3
DNA: TGTGCCAGCAGCTTGGGGGGCAGACACTCTGGAAACACCATATATTTT
CDR3: CASSLGGRHSGNTIYF

size: -
D: -
V: TRBV6-5
J: TRBJ2-5
DNA: TGTGCCAGCAGTTTCGGGACTCAGCAAGAGACCCAGTACTTC
CDR3: CASSFGTQQETQYF

size: -
D: -
V: TRBV6-5
J: TRBJ2-1
DNA: TGTGCCAGCAGTTTATCCGGGGTAGTAGCAGCCCATGAGCAGTTCTTC
CDR3: CASSLSGVVAAHEQFF

size: -
D: -
V: TRBV2
J: TRBJ2-7
DNA: TGTGCCAGCATCGAGAACTACGAGCAGTACTTC
CDR3: CASIENYEQYF

size: -
D: TRBD2
V: TRBV7-2
J: TRBJ2-4
DNA: TGTGCCAGCAGCTCTCGTAGCGGGAGAGGTTGGAACATTCAGTACTTC
CDR3: CASSSRSGRGWNIQYF

size: -
D: -
V: TRBV7-2
J: TRBJ2-5
DNA: TGTGCCAGCAGCTTCGCGGAGGCCCAGTACTTC
CDR3: CASSFAEAQYF

size: few
D: -
V: TRBV7-7
J: TRBJ2-7
DNA: TGTGCTAGCAGCCCCCAGGGGAGTCCCTACGAGCAGTACTTC
CDR3: CASSPQGSPYEQYF

size: once
D: TRBD1
V: TRBV2
J: TRBJ1-2
DNA: TGTGCCAGGGTCGATGGACAGGGATTATCATCCTATGGCTACACCTTC
CDR3: CARVDGQGLSSYGYTF

size: once
D: TRBD1
V: TRBV7-9
J: TRBJ1-2
DNA: TGTGCCAGCAGCTGGGACAGGGGGCGCTACACCTTC
CDR3: CASSWDRGRYTF

size: -
D: TRBD1
V: TRBV4-1
J: TRBJ1-2
DNA: TGCGCCAGCAGCCCCGCGATGGCTAACAGGGGAGATGGCTACACCTTC
CDR3: CASSPAMANRGDGYTF

size: -
D: TRBD2
V: TRBV7-7
J: TRBJ2-7
DNA: TGTGCTAGCAGCTTAAGACCGGGACTAGCCTACGAGCAGTACTTC
CDR3: CASSLRPGLAYEQYF

size: few
D: TRBD1
V: TRBV7-2
J: TRBJ1-6
DNA: TGTGCCAGCAGCCCACCTTTGGGCAGGGGGACTAATTCACCCCTCCACTTT
CDR3: CASSPPLGRGTNSPLHF

size: -
D: -
V: TRBV28
J: TRBJ2-6
DNA: TGTGCCAGCAGTTCCGACAGAATAGGGGCCAACGTCCTGACTTTC
CDR3: CASSSDRIGANVLTF

size: -
D: -
V: TRBV7-2
J: TRBJ2-1
DNA: TGTGCCAGCAGCTTAGTTCCGGGGAGAGGCAATGAGCAGTTCTTC
CDR3: CASSLVPGRGNEQFF

size: -
D: -
V: TRBV14
J: TRBJ1-4
DNA: TGTGCCAGCAGCCAAGCTCGTGACAGGCGCCTAAATGAAAAACTGTTTTTT
CDR3: CASSQARDRRLNEKLFF

size: once
D: TRBD1
V: TRBV13
J: TRBJ2-7
DNA: TGTGCCAGCAGTTACACAGGGGAAAGGGGTAAATTCGGCGAGCAGTACTTC
CDR3: CASSYTGERGKFGEQYF

size: once
D: TRBD2
V: TRBV11-3
J: TRBJ2-2
DNA: TGTGCCAGCAGCCCTAGCGGTTGGGGAGGCACCGGGGAGCTGTTTTTT
CDR3: CASSPSGWGGTGELFF

size: -
D: TRBD1
V: TRBV2
J: TRBJ1-4
DNA: TGTGCCAGCAGTCCCGGGACAGGGGACTATGAAAAACTGTTTTTT
CDR3: CASSPGTGDYEKLFF

size: -
D: -
V: TRBV5-8
J: TRBJ2-5
DNA: TGTGCCAGCATCCGGGGGGCCTTCCCGCAGTACTTC
CDR3: CASIRGAFPQYF

size: -
D: -
V: TRBV25-1
J: TRBJ2-5
DNA: TGTGCCAGCAGTGATCTTAGGGGCCTTGAGACCCAGTACTTC
CDR3: CASSDLRGLETQYF

size: once
D: TRBD1
V: TRBV7-6
J: TRBJ1-2
DNA: TGTGCCAGCAGCAAGACAGGGAACTATGGCTACACCTTC
CDR3: CASSKTGNYGYTF

size: -
D: TRBD2
V: TRBV28
J: TRBJ2-1
DNA: TGTGCCAGCAGTTTATGGGAGCTCGATAGCGGGAGGGCCCTCTACAATGAGCAGTTCTTC
CDR3: CASSLWELDSGRALYNEQFF

size: -
D: TRBD1
V: TRBV10-3
J: TRBJ2-2
DNA: TGTGCCATCAGTGGGTCAGGGGGAATCGGGGAGCTGTTTTTT
CDR3: CAISGSGGIGELFF

size: -
D: TRBD1
V: TRBV6-6
J: TRBJ1-2
DNA: TGTGCCAGCAGTTCCCTCGGAGACAGGGGTGTGAGTGGCTACACCTTC
CDR3: CASSSLGDRGVSGYTF

size: -
D: -
V: TRBV5-1
J: TRBJ2-1
DNA: TGCGCCAGCAGCTTGGTCGGCGACTCCTACTACAATGAGCAGTTCTTC
CDR3: CASSLVGDSYYNEQFF

size: -
D: -
V: TRBV7-9
J: TRBJ2-3
DNA: TGTGCCAGCAGCTTAGTCGGTGGGCAGTTAGATACGCAGTATTTT
CDR3: CASSLVGGQLDTQYF

size: -
D: TRBD1
V: TRBV7-2
J: TRBJ2-1
DNA: TGTGCCAGCAGCCCTTGGGGGACAGGGAAGAACAATGAGCAGTTCTTC
CDR3: CASSPWGTGKNNEQFF

size: -
D: -
V: TRBV28
J: TRBJ1-4
DNA: TGTGCCAGCAGTTTACTCAGGGTTGCTAATGAAAAACTGTTTTTT
CDR3: CASSLLRVANEKLFF

size: -
D: -
V: TRBV5-6
J: TRBJ1-4
DNA: TGTGCCAGCAGCTCTGGCGGTTTGGCTACAAATAATGAAAAACTGTTTTTT
CDR3: CASSSGGLATNNEKLFF

size: -
D: -
V: TRBV7-8
J: TRBJ1-6
DNA: TGTGCCAGCAGCCTGAGGGTCGTAGGTTCACCCCTCCACTTT
CDR3: CASSLRVVGSPLHF

size: -
D: TRBD1
V: TRBV7-9
J: TRBJ1-6
DNA: TGTGCCAGCAGCCACGACAGGGGAGGAGGGTATAATTCACCCCTCCACTTT
CDR3: CASSHDRGGGYNSPLHF

size: -
D: TRBD1
V: TRBV19
J: TRBJ2-5
DNA: TGTGCCAGTAGACCTGGACAGGCGTACCAAGAGACCCAGTACTTC
CDR3: CASRPGQAYQETQYF